This entry concerns a single T cell receptor beta chain. The entry originates in a study of T cell repertoires in cytomegalovirus infection. TCRdb itself ran the reads through MiXCR, one entry per CDR3 protein. The table records 300,000 to 450,000 distinct CDR3 sequences, roughly 18% of them present only once. The germline gives CDR1 MNHNS, CDR2 SASEGT. V trimming: 5 bases; J trimming: 4 bases; junction bases outside the gene matches: 1. The CDR3 has 13 amino acids. This receptor was obtained from a human donor in good health (CMV status not recorded). Some clones in this sample may be carry-over from other donors' samples. The sample consisted of PBMCs. V usage is TRBV6-1 and J usage is TRBJ2-7, with 11 bases identical to TRBD2. The DNA of the CDR3 is TGTGCCAGCAGTCGACTAGCGGGGTACGAGCAGTACGTC. It encodes CASSRLAGYEQYV.